This T cell receptor beta chain was sequenced during a study of liver allograft versus peripheral blood T cells. Study-wide background: The authors compared T cell receptor repertoires in transplanted livers with those in the peripheral blood of recipients. General study results and limits: Liver allograft T cell receptor repertoires were reported to differ from peripheral blood repertoires.

Germline CDR1 and CDR2: SGHDT and YYEEEE. The V gene lost 4 bases and the J gene lost 4 bases, with 14 bases spanning the gap. The CDR3 is 14 residues long. TCRdb called the reads again in MiXCR, with one record for every CDR3 protein. The table records fewer than 2,000 distinct CDR3 sequences, approximately 15% of them present only once. By share, this clonotype counts as medium-sized. Its antigen is not identified. The sequence came from a human patient who had a liver transplant. Some T cells may have originated in the graft donor. J is TRBJ1-2 and V is TRBV5-6; the D is unclear. CDR3 nucleotides: TGTGCCAGCAGCACTCGGACCGTTCCCTATGGCTACACCTTC. It yields the protein CASSTRTVPYGYTF.